The 10 T cell receptor beta chains below were found in one sample sequenced in a study of blood T cell repertoires in COVID-19. The method was immunoSEQ multiplex PCR; TCRdb's version includes in-frame clones alone and lacks a portion of them. The sample shows fewer than 120,000 clones, around 74% of them seen only once. The sample taken for sequencing was peripheral blood. These receptors originate from an older woman with acute or convalescent COVID-19.

The CDR3 spells CASSLGGPNYGYTF. In DNA, the CDR3 is TGTGCCAGCAGCCTGGGGGGGCCTAACTATGGCTACACCTTC. The rearrangement uses TRBV14 and TRBJ1-2; D perhaps matches TRBD1 (6 bases). Trimming cost V 4 bases and J 0 bases, with 9 bases left between them. Looked up from germline, CDR1 is SGHDN and CDR2 is FVKESK. The CDR3 totals 14 residues. Drawing the rest from reference TRBV14 and TRBJ1-2, the complete variable domain is EAGVTQFPSHSVIEKGQTVTLRCDPISGHDNLYWYRRVMGKEIKFLLHFVKESKQDESGMPNNRFLAERTGGTYSTLKVQPAELEDSGVYFCASSLGGPNYGYTFGSGTRLTVV.

This chain joins TRBV5-3 and TRBJ1-6, with 8 bases identical to TRBD1. TRBV5-3 is labeled an ORF, and its function is uncertain. V lost 0 bases, J lost 0 bases, and 5 bases stayed unmatched. The CDR3 has 18 amino acids. The DNA for the CDR3 is TGTGCCAGAAGCTTGGCCAGGGACAGGAGCTCCTATAATTCACCCCTCCACTTT. It translates to CARSLARDRSSYNSPLHF.

The rearrangement uses TRBV7-2 and TRBJ2-3; D gene uncertain. V dropped 2 bases and J dropped 9 bases, with 9 bases sitting between them. CDR3 length: 12 amino acids. Germline V CDR1 and CDR2: SGHTA, FQGNSA. In DNA, the CDR3 is TGTGCCAGCAGCTTAACACGGCGGACGCAGTATTTT. This encodes CASSLTRRTQYF. The full variable domain, with the rest looked up from reference TRBV7-2 and TRBJ2-3, is GAGVSQSPSNKVTEKGKDVELRCDPISGHTALYWYRQSLGQGLEFLIYFQGNSAPDKSGLPSDRFSAERTGGSVSTLTIQRTQQEDSAVYLCASSLTRRTQYFGPGTRLTVL.

The chain uses TRBV7-2 and TRBJ1-5; D is unclear. In germline, CDR1 is SGHTA, CDR2 FQGNSA. CDR3 size: 13 residues. Trimming removed 1 base from V and 4 bases from J, with 5 bases in between. Here the CDR3 reads CASSLERNQPQHF. CDR3 nucleotide sequence: TGTGCCAGCAGCTTAGAACGGAATCAGCCCCAGCATTTT.

The V call is TRBV7-9, the J call TRBJ1-1; 7 bases line up with TRBD1. The CDR3 extends over 16 amino acids. The trim removed 5 bases at V and 1 base at J, leaving 10 bases unmatched. The germline V gene encodes CDR1 SEHNR and CDR2 FQNEAQ (reference sequence). The CDR3, as DNA: TGTGCCAGCAGCAGAAAGACAGGGAAGCCGAACACTGAAGCTTTCTTT. It codes for CASSRKTGKPNTEAFF. Based on the CDR3 plus reference TRBV7-9 and TRBJ1-1, the full variable domain is DTGVSQNPRHKITKRGQNVTFRCDPISEHNRLYWYRQTLGQGPEFLTYFQNEAQLEKSRLLSDRFSAERPKGSFSTLEIQRTEQGDSAMYLCASSRKTGKPNTEAFFGQGTRLTVV.

The chain is built from TRBV5-8 and TRBJ2-7; TRBD1 matches at 9 bases. The CDR3 length is 15 residues. The V gene end was trimmed by 1 base and the J gene end by 6 bases; junction bases not matched to a gene: 8. CDR1 and CDR2 (germline): SGHTS, YDEGEE. CDR3 DNA: TGTGCCAGCAGCTTGCCTGGGACAGGGTCTGTCGAGCAGTACTTC. Encoded protein: CASSLPGTGSVEQYF.

This chain joins TRBV6-5 and TRBJ2-1, with D possibly TRBD2 on 6 matching bases. CDR3 size: 16 residues. Germline CDR1 and CDR2: MNHEY and SVGAGI. Trimming took off 4 bases at V and 0 bases at J, with 13 bases between the two ends. Written as DNA, the CDR3 is TGTGCCAGCAGTTCGCCGACTAGGAGCTCCTACAATGAGCAGTTCTTC. This sequence encodes CASSSPTRSSYNEQFF.

A remark on this clone: Other nucleotide sequences in the sample specify the same CDR3. The chain combines TRBV19 with TRBJ1-1; D is ambiguous. V lost 5 bases and J 0 bases, leaving 7 bases between the germline ends. The CDR3 consists of 13 residues. Germline CDR1 is LNHDA and CDR2 is SQIVND (reference sequence). The CDR3 coding sequence is TGTGCCAGTAGTGTGCAGGTGAACACTGAAGCTTTCTTT. Residues: CASSVQVNTEAFF.

In DNA, the CDR3 is TGCAGCGTTGACGACAGCCGCTCTGGAAACACCATATATTTT. Encoded protein: CSVDDSRSGNTIYF. The chain has TRBV29-1 and TRBJ1-3; perhaps TRBD1 as D (5 bases). Trimming cost V 3 bases and J 0 bases, with 9 bases left between them. The CDR3 length is 14 residues. Germline assignment: CDR1 SQVTM and CDR2 ANQGSEA.

The rearrangement links TRBV7-9 to TRBJ1-4; TRBD1 agrees at 8 bases. The CDR3 contains 15 residues. V gave up 5 bases and J gave up 4 bases; unmatched junction bases: 6. Germline V gene lookup returns CDR1 SEHNR and CDR2 FQNEAQ (reference sequence). The CDR3 spells CASSIRTGINEKLFF. CDR3 coding DNA: TGTGCCAGCAGCATCCGGACAGGGATTAATGAAAAACTGTTTTTT.